Below, one TCR beta chain is given with its context. Germline lookup yields CDR1 SGHVT and CDR2 SQSDAQ. The CDR3 runs 12 residues. The data were obtained in a study of tumor-infiltrating lymphocytes in oesophageal squamous cell carcinoma. TCRdb processed the PCR reads anew with MiXCR; each CDR3 protein has one entry. The sample contains 15,000 to 20,000 distinct CDR3 sequences, approximately 45% of which appear only once. The chain joins TRBV7-4 to TRBJ2-4; tentative D call: TRBD2 (5 bases). The DNA end lines up better with TRBJ2-5; the J call may be wrong. Sequenced material: normal esophageal tissue next to the tumor. This TCR derives from a female donor with esophageal squamous cell carcinoma. The CDR3 region has the DNA TGTGCCAGCAGCATCGGAGGCGAGACCCAGTACTTC. Its translation is CASSIGGETQYF.